Presented here are 8 T cell receptor beta chains from one specimen sequenced in a study of CXCR3-negative and CXCR3-positive naive CD8 T cells (dated by TCRdb to about 2019). Findings and caveats that apply to the study as a whole: Compared with CXCR3-negative naive cells, CXCR3-positive naive cells had TRB CDR3s with higher hydrophobicity (lower Kidera factor 4), lower energy, and higher strength and volume indices.

The reads were generated on a NextSeq 550. The Human TCR Profiling Kit (MiLaboratory) was used to prepare UMI-labeled 5' RACE TRB cDNA libraries. After TCRdb reprocessed the reads, each CDR3 protein sequence was kept as one row, without DNA. The sample table records more than 6,500 distinct CDR3 sequences. The top ten hold roughly 1.5% of the sample. No antigens are known for them. Sequencing was done on a sample of naive CXCR3+ CD8+ T cells from blood. The intended sense of this specimen's cell subset or site label: CD45RO-CCR7+CD27+CD95- naive CD8+ T cells expressing CXCR3 (TNR3+). These receptors all come from a human donor in good health. Some clones in this sample may be carry-over from other donors' samples.

This clonotype is called large based on its frequency. The chain joins TRBV15 to TRBJ1-4. The CDR3 loop spans 15 amino acids. Germline-derived CDR1 and CDR2 are LNHNV and YYDKDF (reference sequence). The CDR3 sequence: CATSRGLGPNEKLFF.

V usage is TRBV5-1 and J usage is TRBJ2-7; without DNA, the TCRdb call of TRBD1 cannot be checked. The CDR3 loop spans 14 amino acids. Germline V gives CDR1 SGHRS, CDR2 YFSETQ. CDR3 in amino acids: CASSFEDSPYEQYF.

This sequence joins TRBV29-1 and TRBJ2-7. The CDR3 is 11 residues long. Germline CDR1 is SQVTM and CDR2 is ANQGSEA. This CDR3 is CSVEAKYEQYF.

Here the CDR3 reads CASSFPNTDTQYF. This chain joins TRBV3-1 and TRBJ2-3. CDR1 LGHDT and CDR2 YNNKEL come from the germline V gene (reference sequence). The CDR3 is 13 amino acids.

The rearrangement uses TRBV4-1 and TRBJ2-2; the TRBD2 assignment by TCRdb is unverifiable without DNA. The CDR3 extends over 16 amino acids. Per germline, CDR1 MGHRA and CDR2 YSYEKL. The CDR3: CASSPQVAGSTGELFF.

V and J are TRBV2 and TRBJ1-1. The length of the CDR3 is 14 residues. Germline V CDR1 and CDR2: SNHLY, FYNNEI. The CDR3 here is CASSVGLRDTEAFF.

This clonotype registers medium-sized (0.01 to 0.1%) by frequency. The rearrangement uses TRBV29-1 and TRBJ2-7; TCRdb's D call, TRBD1, is unchecked because there is no DNA. The CDR3 runs 14 residues. In germline, CDR1 is SQVTM, CDR2 ANQGSEA. The CDR3 spells CSVVLGTGIYEQYF.

The rearrangement uses TRBV7-9 and TRBJ2-5; lacking DNA, the TRBD2 call made by TCRdb goes unchecked. CDR1 and CDR2 (germline): SEHNR, FQNEAQ (reference sequence). There are 13 residues in the CDR3. The CDR3 here is CASSQGLQETQYF.